A selection of T cell receptor beta chains follows, all from one sample in a study of blood T cell repertoires in COVID-19. Repertoires were generated with immunoSEQ multiplex PCR, while TCRdb's copy carries only in-frame clones and drops some. The table lists under 250,000 clones, around 88% of them singletons, with roughly 6.3% in the top ten. Sequenced sample: peripheral blood. The receptors stem from a woman aged 25 to 39 with COVID-19, enrolled during active disease. Both conserved end residues are part of each CDR3. Fields, in order: J gene, D gene, clone size, V gene, CDR3 DNA, CDR3 protein. D genes are given only for firm matches. Some rows have no size entry. The others give once, few or many, or a class for an expanded clone.

j_call: TRBJ2-2; d_call: NA; clone_size: NA; v_call: TRBV7-6; cdr3_nt: TGTGCCAGCAGCTTATCTGAGGGCAGCGGGGAGCTGTTTTTT; cdr3_aa: CASSLSEGSGELFF
j_call: TRBJ2-3; d_call: TRBD1; clone_size: NA; v_call: TRBV11-2; cdr3_nt: TGTGCCAGCTTATCCTCCGGGACAGGAAGCACAGATACGCAGTATTTT; cdr3_aa: CASLSSGTGSTDTQYF
j_call: TRBJ1-1; d_call: TRBD1; clone_size: NA; v_call: TRBV29-1; cdr3_nt: TGCAGCGTTCTAGGACAGGGAGGAATGAACACTGAAGCTTTCTTT; cdr3_aa: CSVLGQGGMNTEAFF
j_call: TRBJ1-3; d_call: TRBD1; clone_size: once; v_call: TRBV6-5; cdr3_nt: TGTGCCAGCAAGGACAGGGTAGGAGGAAACACCATATATTTT; cdr3_aa: CASKDRVGGNTIYF
j_call: TRBJ2-5; d_call: NA; clone_size: NA; v_call: TRBV13; cdr3_nt: TGTGCCAGCAGCGACCCGGGGGAGAAGACCCAGTACTTC; cdr3_aa: CASSDPGEKTQYF
j_call: TRBJ1-1; d_call: TRBD1; clone_size: NA; v_call: TRBV27; cdr3_nt: TGTGCCAGCAGCTGGACAGGGTCCGTGAGCACTGAAGCTTTCTTT; cdr3_aa: CASSWTGSVSTEAFF
j_call: TRBJ1-2; d_call: TRBD1; clone_size: NA; v_call: TRBV19; cdr3_nt: TGTGCCAGCAGGAACTCCGGGACAGGGGGCGCCGGTGGTAATGGCTACACCTTC; cdr3_aa: CASRNSGTGGAGGNGYTF
j_call: TRBJ1-1; d_call: TRBD1; clone_size: NA; v_call: TRBV7-2; cdr3_nt: TGTGCCAGCAGCTTCACCGACAGGGGGAGGATGAACACTGAAGCTTTCTTT; cdr3_aa: CASSFTDRGRMNTEAFF
j_call: TRBJ2-5; d_call: TRBD2; clone_size: NA; v_call: TRBV7-9; cdr3_nt: TGTGCCAGCAGCCCCAGGCCTAGCGGGGGCCAAGAGACCCAGTACTTC; cdr3_aa: CASSPRPSGGQETQYF
j_call: TRBJ1-5; d_call: NA; clone_size: NA; v_call: TRBV6-6; cdr3_nt: TGTGCCAGCAGTTACGGGGTGAGGGCTGCTCAGCCCCAGCATTTT; cdr3_aa: CASSYGVRAAQPQHF
j_call: TRBJ1-4; d_call: NA; clone_size: NA; v_call: TRBV24-1; cdr3_nt: TGTGCCACCAGCGCAACTAATGAAAAACTGTTTTTT; cdr3_aa: CATSATNEKLFF
j_call: TRBJ1-4; d_call: TRBD1; clone_size: NA; v_call: TRBV5-1; cdr3_nt: TGCGCCAGCAACGCTGGGGGACAGAATAATGAAAAACTGTTTTTT; cdr3_aa: CASNAGGQNNEKLFF
j_call: TRBJ1-1; d_call: NA; clone_size: NA; v_call: TRBV7-9; cdr3_nt: TGTGCCAGCAGCCCCCGTAAGACTGAGCCGACGATGAACACTGAAGCTTTCTTT; cdr3_aa: CASSPRKTEPTMNTEAFF
j_call: TRBJ2-2; d_call: TRBD2; clone_size: NA; v_call: TRBV28; cdr3_nt: TGTGCCAGCAGTCGCCCTAGCGGGGGGGCCGGGGAGCTGTTTTTT; cdr3_aa: CASSRPSGGAGELFF
j_call: TRBJ1-6; d_call: NA; clone_size: NA; v_call: TRBV18; cdr3_nt: TGTGCCAGCTCAGGTAGGACAGAAAATTCACCCCTCCACTTT; cdr3_aa: CASSGRTENSPLHF
j_call: TRBJ2-1; d_call: TRBD1; clone_size: NA; v_call: TRBV29-1; cdr3_nt: TGCAGCGTTGAAGGCCCAACGGACAGGGGGCCCAATGAGCAGTTCTTC; cdr3_aa: CSVEGPTDRGPNEQFF
j_call: TRBJ1-1; d_call: NA; clone_size: once; v_call: TRBV15; cdr3_nt: TGTGCCACCAGCAGAGATCTTACAGAGAACACTGAAGCTTTCTTT; cdr3_aa: CATSRDLTENTEAFF
j_call: TRBJ1-5; d_call: TRBD1; clone_size: NA; v_call: TRBV6-2/TRBV6-3; cdr3_nt: TGTGCCAGCAGTTACTCAATGTTTGGGGCAGGGGGCGACTACAATCAGCCCCAGCATTTT; cdr3_aa: CASSYSMFGAGGDYNQPQHF
j_call: TRBJ2-1; d_call: NA; clone_size: NA; v_call: TRBV2; cdr3_nt: TGTGCCAGCAGTTCGACAGGCGATAACAATGAGCAGTTCTTC; cdr3_aa: CASSSTGDNNEQFF
j_call: TRBJ2-2; d_call: TRBD1; clone_size: NA; v_call: TRBV19; cdr3_nt: TGTGCCAGTAAACGGACAGGGTCAGGGGAGCTGTTTTTT; cdr3_aa: CASKRTGSGELFF
j_call: TRBJ2-5; d_call: NA; clone_size: NA; v_call: TRBV7-8; cdr3_nt: TGTGCCAGCAGCCCAGGACAAGTACAAGAGACCCAGTACTTC; cdr3_aa: CASSPGQVQETQYF
j_call: TRBJ2-7; d_call: TRBD2; clone_size: NA; v_call: TRBV15; cdr3_nt: TGTGCCACCAGCAGAGGGCTAGCGGGGTACGAGCAGTACTTC; cdr3_aa: CATSRGLAGYEQYF
j_call: TRBJ2-1; d_call: TRBD2; clone_size: NA; v_call: TRBV7-8; cdr3_nt: TGTGCCAGCAGCACTAGCGGGGGGTACTCCTACAATGAGCAGTTCTTC; cdr3_aa: CASSTSGGYSYNEQFF
j_call: TRBJ1-1; d_call: NA; clone_size: once; v_call: TRBV6-2/TRBV6-3; cdr3_nt: TGTGCCAGCAGCCACGGGGGGAGTGAAGCTTTCTTT; cdr3_aa: CASSHGGSEAFF